This entry lists 24 T cell receptor beta chains sequenced from one sample in a study of T-cell reconstitution after alpha-beta-depleted transplantation in children (TCRdb year 2016). The method behind the library was PCR. This sample was sequenced with an Illumina HiSeq 2500. TCR libraries were prepared with molecular barcoding, using unique molecular identifiers to normalize TCRbeta repertoire quantification. The public sequencing data were trimmed at Q25 with fastp and processed into clonotypes with MiXCR by TCRdb, which kept only in-frame beta chains. Under each unique CDR3 protein, matching rows form one entry showing the most common genes and DNA. The sample data list about 200,000 distinct CDR3 sequences, and approximately 8.4% of these were observed just once. Jointly, the top ten make up 35% of the sample. The treatment or condition label here, explained by the study, means: allogeneic hematopoietic cell transplantation with graft depleted of TCRalphabeta T cells and CD19 B cells.

The starting material was PBMCs, mostly from graft donor cells, obtained 360 days after TCRalphabeta/CD19-depleted stem cell transplant. Receptors were obtained from a male patient aged 2 to 10 who had a stem cell transplant for acute myeloid leukemia, so the T cells may come from the graft donor.

This clonotype was recorded many times. The rearrangement joins TRBV20-1 to TRBJ2-6; no clear D gene. Germline assignment: CDR1 DFQATT and CDR2 SNEGSKA (reference sequence). CDR3 length equals 13 residues. The V and J ends lost 7 bases and 1 base respectively, with 8 bases between them. The CDR3 region has the DNA TGCAGTGTTCAATCGTCTGGGGCCAACGTCCTGACTTTC. The encoded protein is CSVQSSGANVLTF.

Ten or more counts support this clonotype. This chain uses TRBV11-2 with TRBJ1-1, with a possible D match to TRBD1 (5 bases). Per germline, CDR1 SGHAT and CDR2 FQNNGV. Trimming cost V 6 bases and J 7 bases, with 12 bases left between them. The CDR3 has 12 residues. The CDR3 region is CASRRGSGEAFF. In DNA form, the CDR3 reads TGTGCCAGCAGGAGGGGATCCGGTGAAGCTTTCTTT.

The chain uses TRBV7-9 and TRBJ1-5; 7 bases map to TRBD1. CDR1 SEHNR and CDR2 FQNEAQ come from the germline V gene (reference sequence). V was clipped by 5 bases and J by 0 bases; unmatched bases: 7. The CDR3 is 16 amino acids. CDR3 residues: CASSTGTDNSNQPQHF. The CDR3 nucleotides read TGTGCCAGCAGCACTGGGACAGACAATAGCAATCAGCCCCAGCATTTT.

This clonotype showed up many times. The chain couples TRBV12-3 or TRBV12-4 to TRBJ2-4; possibly TRBD1 for D (6 bases). The CDR3 totals 14 residues. V was trimmed by 6 bases and J by 8 bases, leaving 17 bases between them. CDR3 amino acids: CASRLGGRGDIQYF. In DNA, the CDR3 is TGTGCCAGCAGACTAGGTGGCAGGGGCGACATTCAGTACTTC.

The rearrangement joins TRBV5-1 to TRBJ1-5, with TRBD1 matching over 8 bases. Trimming removed 4 bases from V and 0 bases from J; junction bases left unmatched: 9. The CDR3 runs 17 residues. Per germline, CDR1 SGHRS and CDR2 YFSETQ. CDR3 region: CASSLKPGGLSNQPQHF. CDR3 DNA: TGCGCCAGCAGCCTGAAGCCAGGGGGCCTTAGCAATCAGCCCCAGCATTTT.

The chain combines TRBV20-1 with TRBJ2-1, with D possibly matching TRBD1 (6 bases). Per germline, CDR1 DFQATT and CDR2 SNEGSKA (reference sequence). V gave up 3 bases and J gave up 8 bases, with 20 bases separating them. The CDR3 totals 15 residues. The CDR3 loop reads CSASSASGVTDEQFF. DNA of the CDR3: TGCAGTGCTAGTAGTGCGTCAGGGGTCACGGATGAGCAGTTCTTC.

This clonotype showed up just a few times. The chain joins TRBV4-2 to TRBJ2-1; tentatively, D is TRBD2 (5 bases). V was clipped by 0 bases and J by 3 bases, with 12 bases between them. CDR3 length: 16 amino acids. Germline values: CDR1 LGHNA, CDR2 YNFKEQ. CDR3 sequence (DNA): TGTGCCAGCAGCCAAGATAGGTTAGGGAGCTACAATGAGCAGTTCTTC. Translating gives CASSQDRLGSYNEQFF.

This clonotype came up many times. The rearrangement links TRBV5-1 to TRBJ1-1; D ambiguous. Germline V gene data show CDR1 as SGHRS and CDR2 as YFSETQ. The V end was cut by 0 bases, the J end by 3 bases, with 6 bases between. The CDR3 spans 13 residues. CDR3: CASSLVDDTEAFF. The CDR3 DNA is TGCGCCAGCAGCTTGGTAGATGACACTGAAGCTTTCTTT.

The chain links TRBV20-1 to TRBJ2-1; 8 nucleotides line up with TRBD2. The germline gives CDR1 DFQATT, CDR2 SNEGSKA (reference sequence). J lost 7 bases, V lost 6 bases, and 14 bases had no gene match. CDR3 length: 15 residues. The CDR3 loop reads CSAPRRGAPWNEQFF. The CDR3 bases are TGCAGTGCACCTAGGCGGGGGGCCCCTTGGAATGAGCAGTTCTTC.

This clonotype was picked up a small number of times. The V call is TRBV5-1, the J call TRBJ2-1, with 9 nucleotides matching TRBD2. After removal of 4 bases from V and 7 bases from J, the junction contained 15 bases not matched to a gene. CDR1 and CDR2 (germline): SGHRS, YFSETQ. The length of the CDR3 is 17 residues. CDR3 nucleotides: TGCGCCAGCAGCCTGTTGTTAGGACTAGCGTACACGAATGAGCAGTTCTTC. Translation: CASSLLLGLAYTNEQFF.

This clonotype was recorded at least ten times. The rearrangement links TRBV5-1 to TRBJ2-5, with 8 bases identical to TRBD1. V lost 0 bases to trimming and J lost 4 bases; unmatched junction nucleotides: 8. Germline V gene lookup returns CDR1 SGHRS and CDR2 YFSETQ. The CDR3 has 16 residues. Here the CDR3 reads CASSLVPDREVETQYF. As DNA, the CDR3 is TGCGCCAGCAGCTTGGTCCCGGACAGGGAAGTAGAGACCCAGTACTTC. Drawing the rest from reference TRBV5-1 and TRBJ2-5, the complete variable domain is KAGVTQTPRYLIKTRGQQVTLSCSPISGHRSVSWYQQTPGQGLQFLFEYFSETQRNKGNFPGRFSGRQFSNSRSEMNVSTLELGDSALYLCASSLVPDREVETQYFGPGTRLLVL.

The chain is built from TRBV6-5 and TRBJ1-1, with D unclear. This CDR3 is 15 amino acids long. V lost 5 bases and J lost 3, with 16 bases in between. CDR1 and CDR2 (germline): MNHEY, SVGAGI. CDR3 in amino acids: CASSPWTVRDTEAFF. The CDR3 nucleotides read TGTGCCAGCAGTCCTTGGACGGTTAGGGACACTGAAGCTTTCTTT.

This clonotype appeared many times. The chain uses TRBV7-2 and TRBJ2-1; 14 bases agree with TRBD2. V trimming: 0 bases; J trimming: 6 bases; junction bases outside the gene matches: 1. This CDR3 region has 16 residues. Germline V gives CDR1 SGHTA, CDR2 FQGNSA. Written as DNA, the CDR3 is TGTGCCAGCAGCTTAGCCGGGACTAGCGGGAGCAATGAGCAGTTCTTC. This gives the protein CASSLAGTSGSNEQFF.

In this sample, this clonotype turned up many times. The rearrangement uses TRBV29-1 and TRBJ1-2; D gene ambiguous. CDR3 size: 14 residues. Germline V CDR1 and CDR2: SQVTM, ANQGSEA. V lost 3 bases and J 3 bases, leaving 14 bases between the germline ends. Written as DNA, the CDR3 is TGCAGCGTTGACTTTCGAGGTCCCGACTATGGCTACACCTTC. The encoded protein is CSVDFRGPDYGYTF.

This clonotype was recorded at least ten times. The V call is TRBV9, the J call TRBJ1-6; 8 nucleotides match TRBD1. The CDR3 has 15 residues. Germline loops: CDR1 SGDLS, CDR2 YYNGEE. The V segment lost 3 bases and the J segment 4 bases; nucleotides outside the gene matches: 3. Written as DNA, the CDR3 is TGTGCCAGCAGCGCTGGACAGGGTTATAATTCACCCCTCCACTTT. Protein: CASSAGQGYNSPLHF.

The sample holds a few counts of this clonotype. The chain employs TRBV7-2 and TRBJ2-7; TRBD1 matches 9 bases. The V segment lost 0 bases and the J segment 8 bases; nucleotides outside the gene matches: 11. CDR3 size: 16 residues. Germline CDR1 and CDR2: SGHTA and FQGNSA. The CDR3 is CASSLAHGTGISKQYV. The CDR3 bases are TGTGCCAGCAGCTTAGCCCATGGGACAGGGATAAGTAAGCAGTACGTC.

The V call is TRBV5-1, the J call TRBJ2-5; 10 bases match TRBD2. The CDR3 contains 14 residues. From germline, CDR1 is SGHRS and CDR2 YFSETQ. Germline trimming cut 3 bases from V and 6 bases from J; bases unmatched to any gene: 5. The CDR3 bases are TGCGCCAGCAGCTCGGGGACTAGCGCACAGACCCAGTACTTC. Translation gives CASSSGTSAQTQYF.

Many counts were recorded for this clonotype. The chain is built from TRBV29-1 and TRBJ2-7; TRBD2 matches at 13 bases. The trim removed 0 bases at V and 6 bases at J, leaving 8 bases unmatched. Germline CDR1 SQVTM, CDR2 ANQGSEA. The length of the CDR3 is 16 residues. The chain's CDR3 is CSVEEGTSGNLFEQYF. In DNA form, the CDR3 reads TGCAGCGTTGAAGAAGGGACTAGCGGGAATCTTTTCGAGCAGTACTTC.

This clonotype was recorded at least ten times. This sequence joins TRBV7-2 and TRBJ2-7; 8 positions match TRBD2. The V and J ends lost 2 bases and 3 bases, in that order; junction bases with no gene match: 6. CDR1 SGHTA and CDR2 FQGNSA come from the germline V gene. The CDR3 spans 15 residues. This chain's CDR3 is CASSLRASGFYEQYF. In DNA, the CDR3 is TGTGCCAGCAGCTTAAGGGCTAGCGGGTTCTACGAGCAGTACTTC.

This clonotype was detected ten times or more. This sequence joins TRBV12-3 or TRBV12-4 and TRBJ2-3; D unclear. This CDR3 has 16 residues. Deletions cut 1 base from V and 0 bases from J, with 11 bases between. Written as DNA, the CDR3 is TGTGCCAGCAGTTTAGGGCAGGCACCTAGCACAGATACGCAGTATTTT. This codes for CASSLGQAPSTDTQYF.

J is TRBJ2-7 and V is TRBV7-6; 13 bases are a match to TRBD2. Germline CDR1 SGHVS, CDR2 FNYEAQ. V dropped 6 bases and J dropped 1; count of bases not matched to a gene: 12. The CDR3 covers 18 residues. In DNA, the CDR3 is TGTGCCAGCAGTTCAGCCGGGACTAGCGGGATTTGGTCCTACGAGCAGTACTTC. Its protein is CASSSAGTSGIWSYEQYF. The variable domain in full, completed from reference TRBV7-6 and TRBJ2-7, reads GAGVSQSPRYKVTKRGQDVALRCDPISGHVSLYWYRQALGQGPEFLTYFNYEAQQDKSGLPNDRFSAERPEGSISTLTIQRTEQRDSAMYRCASSSAGTSGIWSYEQYFGPGTRLTVT.

This clonotype was seen a few times. The chain couples TRBV5-6 to TRBJ2-7, with 11 bases matching TRBD2. The V gene's germline CDR1 is SGHDT and CDR2 YYEEEE. The CDR3 totals 18 residues. V trimming: 6 bases; J trimming: 1 base; junction bases outside the gene matches: 15. The CDR3 sequence: CASTLGPTTSGASYEQYV. CDR3 nucleotide sequence: TGTGCCAGCACTCTCGGACCCACGACTAGCGGGGCGTCCTACGAGCAGTACGTC.

The rearrangement uses TRBV12-3 or TRBV12-4 and TRBJ2-1, with TRBD1 identical over 9 bases. J was trimmed by 9 bases and V by 4 bases; bases with no gene match: 7. The CDR3 covers 14 residues. CDR3 bases: TGTGCCAGCAGTTCCCGGGACAGGGCCGTTGAGCAGTTCTTC. It codes for CASSSRDRAVEQFF.

This chain uses TRBV12-3 or TRBV12-4 with TRBJ2-3, with D unresolved. The length of the CDR3 is 15 residues. Trimming took off 5 bases at V and 3 bases at J, with 15 bases between the two ends. The CDR3 region is CASSPRRLITDTQYF. For the CDR3, the DNA is TGTGCCAGCAGTCCTAGACGGCTTATTACAGATACGCAGTATTTT.